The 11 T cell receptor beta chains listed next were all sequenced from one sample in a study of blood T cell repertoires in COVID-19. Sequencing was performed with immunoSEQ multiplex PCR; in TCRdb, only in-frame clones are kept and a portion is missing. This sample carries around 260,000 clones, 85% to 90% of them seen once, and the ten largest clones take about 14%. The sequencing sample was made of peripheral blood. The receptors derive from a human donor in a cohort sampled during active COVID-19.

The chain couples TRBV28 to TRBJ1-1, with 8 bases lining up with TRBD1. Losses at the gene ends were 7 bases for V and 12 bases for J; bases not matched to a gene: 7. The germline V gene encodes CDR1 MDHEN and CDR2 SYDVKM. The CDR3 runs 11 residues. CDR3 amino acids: CASTRTGRTFF. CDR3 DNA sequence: TGTGCCAGCACCCGGACAGGGAGGACTTTCTTT.

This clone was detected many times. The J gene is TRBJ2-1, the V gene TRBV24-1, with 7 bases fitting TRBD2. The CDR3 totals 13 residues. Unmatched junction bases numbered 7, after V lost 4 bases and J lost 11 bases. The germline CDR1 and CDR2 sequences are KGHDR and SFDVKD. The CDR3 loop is CATSDLTSGKQFF. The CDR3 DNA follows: TGTGCCACCAGTGACCTGACGAGCGGGAAGCAGTTCTTC.

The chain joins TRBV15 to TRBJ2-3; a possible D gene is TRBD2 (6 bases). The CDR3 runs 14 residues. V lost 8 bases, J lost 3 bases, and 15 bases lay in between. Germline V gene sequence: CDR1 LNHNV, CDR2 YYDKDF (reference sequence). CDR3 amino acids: CATLRRGDTDTQYF. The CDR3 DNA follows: TGTGCCACCCTTAGGCGGGGCGATACAGATACGCAGTATTTT. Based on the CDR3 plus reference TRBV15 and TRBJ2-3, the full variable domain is DAMVIQNPRYQVTQFGKPVTLSCSQTLNHNVMYWYQQKSSQAPKLLFHYYDKDFNNEADTPDNFQSRRPNTSFCFLDIRSPGLGDTAMYLCATLRRGDTDTQYFGPGTRLTVL.

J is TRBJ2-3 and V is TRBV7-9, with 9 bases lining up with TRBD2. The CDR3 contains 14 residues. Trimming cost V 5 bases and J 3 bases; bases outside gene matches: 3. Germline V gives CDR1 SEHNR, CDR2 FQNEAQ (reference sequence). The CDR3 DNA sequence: TGTGCCAGCAGCCACACTAGCGGGACAGATACGCAGTATTTT. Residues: CASSHTSGTDTQYF.

CDR3 loop: CASSGQGGNTGELFF. DNA of the CDR3: TGCGCCAGCAGTGGACAGGGGGGGAACACCGGGGAGCTGTTTTTT. The chain is built from TRBV10-2 and TRBJ2-2; 9 bases are a match to TRBD1. This CDR3 has 15 amino acids. The germline CDR1 and CDR2 sequences are WSHSY and SAAADI. Trimming cost V 4 bases and J 1 base; bases outside gene matches: 1.

CDR3 protein: CASSQGNGIGQPQHF. DNA of the CDR3: TGCGCCAGCAGCCAAGGAAACGGGATCGGTCAGCCCCAGCATTTT. The chain couples TRBV4-1 to TRBJ1-5; unclear D gene. The CDR3 has 15 residues. Trimming took off 1 base at V and 6 bases at J, with 13 bases between the two ends. Germline V lookup: CDR1 MGHRA, CDR2 YSYEKL.

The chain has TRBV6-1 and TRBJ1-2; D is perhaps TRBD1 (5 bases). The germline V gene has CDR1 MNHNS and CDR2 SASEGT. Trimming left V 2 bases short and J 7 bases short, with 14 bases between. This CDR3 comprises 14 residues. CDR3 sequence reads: CASSEQPTGGGYTF. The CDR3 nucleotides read TGTGCCAGCAGTGAACAACCTACGGGGGGTGGCTACACCTTC.

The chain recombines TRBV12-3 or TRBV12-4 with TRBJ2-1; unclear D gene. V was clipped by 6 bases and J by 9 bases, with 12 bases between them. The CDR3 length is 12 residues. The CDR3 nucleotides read TGTGCCAGCAGCGCCTATAGCACTGAGCAGTTCTTC. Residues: CASSAYSTEQFF.

The CDR3 region is CASRGGTYGYTF. CDR3 sequence (DNA): TGTGCCAGCCGCGGGGGGACCTATGGCTACACCTTC. The chain uses TRBV6-5 and TRBJ1-2; D may be TRBD1 (5 bases). CDR1 and CDR2 from the germline V gene are MNHEY and SVGAGI. This CDR3 has 12 amino acids. Trimming took off 8 bases at V and 4 bases at J, with 11 bases between the two ends.

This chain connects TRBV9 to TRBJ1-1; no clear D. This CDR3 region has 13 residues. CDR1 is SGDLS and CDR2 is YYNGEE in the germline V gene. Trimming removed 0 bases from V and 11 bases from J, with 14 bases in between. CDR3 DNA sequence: TGTGCCAGCAGCGTAGGGTCCGGGGAGTGGGCTTTCTTT. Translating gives CASSVGSGEWAFF.

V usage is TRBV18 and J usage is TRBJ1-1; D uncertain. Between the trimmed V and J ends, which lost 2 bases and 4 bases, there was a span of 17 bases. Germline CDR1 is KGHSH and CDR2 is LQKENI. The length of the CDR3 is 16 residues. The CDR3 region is CASSPVELVRSTEAFF. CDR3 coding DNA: TGTGCCAGCTCACCAGTAGAGTTAGTGCGTAGCACTGAAGCTTTCTTT.